The TCR beta chain described here comes from a study of siplizumab effects on memory and regulatory T cells (dated by TCRdb to the late 2010s). Regarding the complete study: The effect of the anti-CD2 antibody siplizumab on alloreactive T-cell subsets was examined in allogeneic mixed lymphocyte reactions constructed from human PBMCs.

Broader findings and caveats from the paper: The cumulative frequency of alloreactive sequences traceable to unstimulated CD4+ memory T cells was significantly reduced by siplizumab. Sequences below about 10^-5 frequency were poorly captured, so only a minor fraction of alloreactive clones could be mapped to unstimulated subsets. A naive or memory phenotype could not be assigned to roughly 80-95% of proliferating CD4+ or CD8+ clones. In reactions with siplizumab, an average of about 75% of mappable alloreactive CD4+ clones were Treg-derived, compared with roughly 27% in control reactions. Unstimulated naive T cells appeared to be more diverse than memory T cells, and naive cells seemed to make a substantial contribution to the alloresponse. Whether proliferating Tregs from siplizumab cultures were suppressive was not functionally confirmed.

The CDR1 and CDR2 encoded by the germline V gene (reference sequence) are MNHNY and SVGAGI. Deletion took 2 bases off V and 0 bases off J, with a span of 11 bases between the germline ends. The CDR3 goes from the cysteine to the phenylalanine over 16 residues. This entry keeps only the CDR3 DNA: 48 bases, framed from base 1. TCRbeta CDR3 sequencing was performed on sorted unstimulated T cells and on proliferating T cells recovered from mixed lymphocyte reactions. Fresh whole blood from ten HLA-typed healthy donors served as the source for isolating PBMCs. Regarding this clone: Its antigen is unknown. It has no much larger one-base neighbor in the sample; base qualities were not kept.

The library was prepared using the immunoSEQ multiplex PCR assay. Each sample had 90,000 to 100,000 TCR templates assayed by the deep sequencing platform. Genomic DNA extracted from sorted T cells was the material used for TCRbeta CDR3 sequencing. In the authors' own workflow: The R programming language was used for clonal analysis of TCRbeta CDR3 data. Alloreactive CD4+ and CD8+ clones were identified by comparing unstimulated samples to CFSE-low samples taken after the reaction. Regulatory or non-regulatory origin was assigned to alloreactive CD4+ clones by matching of sequences to sorted unstimulated Treg and non-Treg repertoires. This is the immuneACCESS table as TCRdb keeps it, with only in-frame sequences that have V and J called. A part of the clones is gone; compared with another copy, unresolved V genes explain less than half, and the rest is unexplained. That table gives V, J and clone size, and the DNA gave D and trimming. The sample contains approximately 100,000 clones, 91% of them found a single time. The ten largest clones capture under 3% of the sample.

What was sequenced was CD4+ T cells sorted from blood. The receptor's source is a human donor in good health. Some clones in this sample may be carry-over from other donors' samples. This chain joins TRBV6-6 to TRBJ1-5; the D gene cannot be resolved reliably. The encoded CDR3 is CASSYVFASSNQPQHF. The DNA sequence is as follows: TGTGCCAGCAGTTACGTCTTTGCCAGTAGCAATCAGCCCCAGCATTTT.